Listed below are T cell receptor beta chains from one sample, sequenced in a study of blood T cells in healthy people across ages. Each CDR3 protein gets one entry after TCRdb re-called the 5' RACE reads with MiXCR. This sample carries about 540,000 distinct CDR3 sequences, 24% of them seen once, and the ten largest clones take roughly 9%. The sample was also linked to a second study, of T cells of mothers and their children.

The source material was blood. The receptors come from a boy younger than 18 in good health. The CDR3 runs from the conserved cysteine through the conserved F or W. Fields, in order: CDR3 DNA, CDR3 protein, clone size, V gene, J gene, D gene. The D gene is left open where the match is weak. Only part of the rows carry a size: once, few, many, or a class if the clone is expanded.

CDR3nt: TGCAGCGTTGAGGCAGGGGGCAACGAGCAGTACTTC
CDR3aa: CSVEAGGNEQYF
abundance: -
v_gene: TRBV29-1
j_gene: TRBJ2-7
d_gene: TRBD1

CDR3nt: TGTGCCAGCAGCCAACTTTTGGGGATCTACGAGCAGTACTTC
CDR3aa: CASSQLLGIYEQYF
abundance: -
v_gene: TRBV14
j_gene: TRBJ2-7
d_gene: -

CDR3nt: TGCAGCGTTCTCCGACAGATGAACGCTGAAGCTTTCTTT
CDR3aa: CSVLRQMNAEAFF
abundance: -
v_gene: TRBV29-1
j_gene: TRBJ1-1
d_gene: -

CDR3nt: TGTGCCAGCAGCCCATTGGGACTTATTCCATCCTACGAGCAGTACTTC
CDR3aa: CASSPLGLIPSYEQYF
abundance: -
v_gene: TRBV7-2
j_gene: TRBJ2-7
d_gene: -

CDR3nt: TGTGCCAGCAGCTTGGGGGCAGATTACTATGGCTACACCTTC
CDR3aa: CASSLGADYYGYTF
abundance: few
v_gene: TRBV5-6
j_gene: TRBJ1-2
d_gene: -

CDR3nt: TGTGCCAGCCTCTTGGAGGGAGTTTCCCCAGATACGCAGTATTTT
CDR3aa: CASLLEGVSPDTQYF
abundance: few
v_gene: TRBV28
j_gene: TRBJ2-3
d_gene: -

CDR3nt: TGTGCCAGCACCCCTCCAATGAACACTGAAGCTTTCTTT
CDR3aa: CASTPPMNTEAFF
abundance: -
v_gene: TRBV2
j_gene: TRBJ1-1
d_gene: -

CDR3nt: TGCAGTGCTGAGCCGCGGGGTAGCATGGATACGCAGTATTTT
CDR3aa: CSAEPRGSMDTQYF
abundance: -
v_gene: TRBV20-1
j_gene: TRBJ2-3
d_gene: -

CDR3nt: TGTGCCAGCAGCTTCCGGGACCCCGGGAGAGGCTACACCTTC
CDR3aa: CASSFRDPGRGYTF
abundance: -
v_gene: TRBV11-1
j_gene: TRBJ1-2
d_gene: -

CDR3nt: TGTGCCAGCAGTTTATCTCCGACAGGACAAGAGACCCAGTACTTC
CDR3aa: CASSLSPTGQETQYF
abundance: few
v_gene: TRBV28
j_gene: TRBJ2-5
d_gene: -

CDR3nt: TGTGCCAGCAGCTTAGCGGGGGCCCAAGAGACCCAGTACTTC
CDR3aa: CASSLAGAQETQYF
abundance: many
v_gene: TRBV5-1
j_gene: TRBJ2-5
d_gene: TRBD2

CDR3nt: TGCGCCAGCAGCCGCATCTTGGCGGGGGCGATCAATGAGCAGTTCTTC
CDR3aa: CASSRILAGAINEQFF
abundance: -
v_gene: TRBV4-1
j_gene: TRBJ2-1
d_gene: -

CDR3nt: TGCGCCAGCAGCCTAGGGGGCGTAGGATCGTTAACCTACAATGAGCAGTTCTTC
CDR3aa: CASSLGGVGSLTYNEQFF
abundance: once
v_gene: TRBV4-3
j_gene: TRBJ2-1
d_gene: TRBD1

CDR3nt: TGCAGTGCCCACCCGGGAGGGACGCGAGAGACCCAGTACTTC
CDR3aa: CSAHPGGTRETQYF
abundance: few
v_gene: TRBV20-1
j_gene: TRBJ2-5
d_gene: TRBD2

CDR3nt: TGTGCCAGTAATCGCCTAGCGGGATACACCGGGGAGCTGTTTTTT
CDR3aa: CASNRLAGYTGELFF
abundance: -
v_gene: TRBV19
j_gene: TRBJ2-2
d_gene: TRBD2

CDR3nt: TGTGCCAGCAGAACAACTACGAACACTGAAGCTTTCTTT
CDR3aa: CASRTTTNTEAFF
abundance: few
v_gene: TRBV12-3/TRBV12-4
j_gene: TRBJ1-1
d_gene: -

CDR3nt: TGTGCCAGCAGCCACGACAGACTGAACACTGAAGCTTTCTTT
CDR3aa: CASSHDRLNTEAFF
abundance: few
v_gene: TRBV14
j_gene: TRBJ1-1
d_gene: -

CDR3nt: TGTGCCAGCAGCGTAGGTCAAGTTTCAACTAATGAAAAACTGTTTTTT
CDR3aa: CASSVGQVSTNEKLFF
abundance: -
v_gene: TRBV9
j_gene: TRBJ1-4
d_gene: -

CDR3nt: TGTGCCAGCATGGGACCGCCGAACACCGGGGAGCTGTTTTTT
CDR3aa: CASMGPPNTGELFF
abundance: -
v_gene: TRBV6-2/TRBV6-3
j_gene: TRBJ2-2
d_gene: -

CDR3nt: TGTGCCAGCAGTGAGGCCCACAGGGCGGGTGAAAAACTGTTTTTT
CDR3aa: CASSEAHRAGEKLFF
abundance: -
v_gene: TRBV2
j_gene: TRBJ1-4
d_gene: -

CDR3nt: TGTGCCAGCAGCATGGAACCGGGACTAGTCGGTTGGGCGCAGTATTTT
CDR3aa: CASSMEPGLVGWAQYF
abundance: -
v_gene: TRBV7-2
j_gene: TRBJ2-3
d_gene: TRBD2

CDR3nt: TGTGCCAGCAGCCTCGCCGGCGGGCAGTTCTTC
CDR3aa: CASSLAGGQFF
abundance: -
v_gene: TRBV2
j_gene: TRBJ2-1
d_gene: -

CDR3nt: TGTGCCAGCACTCTAGGAGTAAGCTCCTACGAGCAGTACTTC
CDR3aa: CASTLGVSSYEQYF
abundance: few
v_gene: TRBV11-2
j_gene: TRBJ2-7
d_gene: -

CDR3nt: TGTGCCAGCAGCCCCCCGCGACTAGCGGGAGGGGTCGATGAGCAGTTCTTC
CDR3aa: CASSPPRLAGGVDEQFF
abundance: -
v_gene: TRBV5-5
j_gene: TRBJ2-1
d_gene: TRBD2

CDR3nt: TGTGCCAGCAGCCAAATGACAGGTGCAGAGACCCAGTACTTC
CDR3aa: CASSQMTGAETQYF
abundance: few
v_gene: TRBV3-1
j_gene: TRBJ2-5
d_gene: -

CDR3nt: TGTGCCAGCAGTATCCAGGGGTCCCAAGAGACCCAGTACTTC
CDR3aa: CASSIQGSQETQYF
abundance: few
v_gene: TRBV12-3/TRBV12-4
j_gene: TRBJ2-5
d_gene: -

CDR3nt: TGTGCCAGCAGTTCAGGCGGCTTCGAGTATGGCTACACCTTC
CDR3aa: CASSSGGFEYGYTF
abundance: few
v_gene: TRBV27
j_gene: TRBJ1-2
d_gene: -

CDR3nt: TGTGCCAGCAGCTTAGCCGCCGTGGGGCACGAGCAGTACTTC
CDR3aa: CASSLAAVGHEQYF
abundance: -
v_gene: TRBV7-2
j_gene: TRBJ2-7
d_gene: -

CDR3nt: TGTGCCAGCAGTTATTCCCCCGGGACACCCCAAGAGACCCAGTACTTC
CDR3aa: CASSYSPGTPQETQYF
abundance: few
v_gene: TRBV6-6
j_gene: TRBJ2-5
d_gene: -

CDR3nt: TGTGCCAGCAGTACCGAGCTCGGCGACGCAGGAGGTGAGCAGTTCTTC
CDR3aa: CASSTELGDAGGEQFF
abundance: -
v_gene: TRBV12-3/TRBV12-4
j_gene: TRBJ2-1
d_gene: -

CDR3nt: TGCAGCGTTGACTCGGGCATCTGGGATGAGCAGTTCTTC
CDR3aa: CSVDSGIWDEQFF
abundance: -
v_gene: TRBV29-1
j_gene: TRBJ2-1
d_gene: -

CDR3nt: TGCGCCAGCAGTCTACTAGCGGGGGGTGGGGAGCAGTACTTC
CDR3aa: CASSLLAGGGEQYF
abundance: many
v_gene: TRBV10-2
j_gene: TRBJ2-7
d_gene: TRBD2

CDR3nt: TGCAGTGCTAGAGATTTTCAGGGGAGCACAGATACGCAGTATTTT
CDR3aa: CSARDFQGSTDTQYF
abundance: -
v_gene: TRBV20-1
j_gene: TRBJ2-3
d_gene: -

CDR3nt: TGTGCCAGCAGCCGGGACGCCTACTACGAGCAGTACTTC
CDR3aa: CASSRDAYYEQYF
abundance: -
v_gene: TRBV7-9
j_gene: TRBJ2-7
d_gene: -

CDR3nt: TGTGCCAGCAGTCCTCCGGGACTAGCGAAAGAGACCCAGTACTTC
CDR3aa: CASSPPGLAKETQYF
abundance: -
v_gene: TRBV28
j_gene: TRBJ2-5
d_gene: TRBD2

CDR3nt: TGCAGTGCTAGCGGCAGGCTAGCTAACTATGGCTACACCTTC
CDR3aa: CSASGRLANYGYTF
abundance: few
v_gene: TRBV20-1
j_gene: TRBJ1-2
d_gene: -

CDR3nt: TGTGCCAGCAGCGTCCAGGGGGCGCGGAATAGCAATCAGCCCCAGCATTTT
CDR3aa: CASSVQGARNSNQPQHF
abundance: -
v_gene: TRBV6-2/TRBV6-3
j_gene: TRBJ1-5
d_gene: TRBD1

CDR3nt: TGTGCCAGCAGCTCGAGGCCGGGGGACACCGGGGAGCTGTTTTTT
CDR3aa: CASSSRPGDTGELFF
abundance: -
v_gene: TRBV7-9
j_gene: TRBJ2-2
d_gene: -

CDR3nt: TGTGCCAGCAGCCAAGCCGGGACAGTCCAAGAGACCCAGTACTTC
CDR3aa: CASSQAGTVQETQYF
abundance: few
v_gene: TRBV4-2
j_gene: TRBJ2-5
d_gene: TRBD1

CDR3nt: TGTGCCAGCAGTGAATTAGGGGGTCCCCGGGATGAGCAGTTCTTC
CDR3aa: CASSELGGPRDEQFF
abundance: -
v_gene: TRBV25-1
j_gene: TRBJ2-1
d_gene: -

CDR3nt: TGTGCCAGCAGACCCACTGGGGCCAACGTCCTGACTTTC
CDR3aa: CASRPTGANVLTF
abundance: -
v_gene: TRBV6-5
j_gene: TRBJ2-6
d_gene: -

CDR3nt: TGTGCCAGCAGTGCAGTGGGGAACACTGAAGCTTTCTTT
CDR3aa: CASSAVGNTEAFF
abundance: -
v_gene: TRBV6-1
j_gene: TRBJ1-1
d_gene: -